The clone carrying this TCR beta chain occurred many times. iRepertoire HTBI primers and Arm-PCR of CDR3 regions built TCR beta libraries. TCRdb re-called the multiplex PCR reads through MiXCR, storing one row per CDR3 protein. The sample records some 500,000 distinct CDR3 sequences, about 16% being singletons. The source of the sample is a study of regulatory T cells in long-lasting Graves disease. The CDR3 loop spans 11 amino acids. Trimming shortened V by 10 bases and J by 2 bases, and 7 bases separated the two germline ends. The time point denotes: newly diagnosed GD, antithyroid drugs for less than 3 months. The TCR library used RNA extracted from PBMCs. The data also belong to a second study, concerning T cells in Graves' hyperthyroidism and ophthalmopathy. From that study: Investigators excluded patients with uncontrolled infection, other autoimmune disease, pregnancy or lactation.

This rearrangement joins TRBV12-3 or TRBV12-4 to TRBJ2-3; D is undetermined. This TCR was recovered from a woman aged 35-60 years with Graves disease. Sequenced here: peripheral blood mononuclear cells (PBMCs), sampled at new diagnosis, from a patient treated with antithyroid drugs. CDR3 loop: CATGTTDTQYF. The CDR3 DNA sequence: TGTGCCACGGGTACCACAGATACGCAGTATTTT.